What follows describes a single T cell receptor beta chain. What it binds is not known. This entry comes from a study of identifying expanded T cells in peripheral blood. Overall study results and limits: Clone count variance between roughly 2-week samples rose with total template count. Technical replicates showed around 1.2 changed clones; two weeks 15 to 20; four weeks 19.

Germline-derived CDR1 and CDR2 are SNHLY and FYNNEI. Trimming left V 6 bases short and J 3 bases short, with 11 bases between. CDR3 length equals 13 residues. Clones were read by immunoSEQ multiplex PCR, and TCRdb kept only the in-frame ones, dropping some. The sample comprises about 120,000 clones, about 80% of which are singletons, and 3.3% rests with the top ten. During the collection period, no donor immune events like infections were recorded. What was sequenced was blood. V is TRBV2 and J is TRBJ1-1; a weak D match, TRBD1 (6 bases). The TCR originated in a person aged 18-69 years in good health. As DNA, the CDR3 is TGTGCCAGCAGCGCCCACAGGGACACTGAAGCTTTCTTT. Its translation is CASSAHRDTEAFF.